The clone carrying this T cell receptor (beta chain) occurred once. The sample belongs to a study of blood T cell repertoires in COVID-19. Study at large: Italy, Spain and the United States were the sources of the convalescent and acute COVID-19 samples. From T cells, B-cell-depleted T cells, or PBMCs came the material, which was cDNA or gDNA.

CDR1 SEHNR and CDR2 FQNEAQ come from the germline V gene (reference sequence). After removal of 4 bases from V and 0 bases from J, the junction contained 15 bases not matched to a gene. The CDR3 is made up of 19 amino acids. In the original analysis: Estimates of nucleated cell counts were drawn from the amplification of reference gene primers. The repertoire was sequenced with immunoSEQ multiplex PCR; TCRdb's copy has only in-frame clones and lacks some. That table gives V, J and clone size, and the DNA gave D and trimming. In the table there are over 120,000 clones, approximately 88% of which are singletons.

The sequenced sample was peripheral blood. The sequence derives from a man aged 65 to 85 with acute or convalescent COVID-19. The rearrangement uses TRBV7-9 and TRBJ2-3; TRBD2 agrees at 8 bases. The CDR3 DNA reads as TGTGCCAGCAGCTCGGGAGGTACCTTAGCGGGGCCTAGCACAGATACGCAGTATTTT. It is translated as CASSSGGTLAGPSTDTQYF.